The 4 T cell receptor beta chains presented below share a single source sample, sequenced in a study of blood T cell repertoires in COVID-19. Some clones are missing from TCRdb's copy, which holds only in-frame ones; the method was immunoSEQ multiplex PCR. The data hold 150,000 to 200,000 clones, with roughly four fifths observed a single time. What was sequenced was peripheral blood. The origin of the receptors is a man between 65 and 79 years old with active or convalescent COVID-19.

The chain combines TRBV18 with TRBJ2-1; 7 bases are shared with TRBD1. There are 15 residues in the CDR3. V was clipped by 5 bases and J by 0 bases; unmatched bases: 4. The germline CDR1 and CDR2 sequences are KGHSH and LQKENI. The CDR3 bases are TGTGCCAGCTCAAGTAGACAGGGCTCCTACAATGAGCAGTTCTTC. Protein: CASSSRQGSYNEQFF.

This chain joins TRBV4-1 and TRBJ1-5, with 7 bases lining up with TRBD1. Trimming at V came to 0 bases and at J to 4 bases, leaving 9 bases not matched to a gene. This CDR3 is built from 17 residues. Germline V CDR1 and CDR2: MGHRA, YSYEKL. CDR3: CASSQEREQGSNQPQHF. CDR3 in DNA: TGCGCCAGCAGCCAAGAGAGGGAACAGGGGAGTAATCAGCCCCAGCATTTT.

This rearrangement joins TRBV5-5 to TRBJ2-7; 7 bases map to TRBD1. The V gene end was trimmed by 4 bases and the J gene end by 2 bases; junction bases not matched to a gene: 6. CDR3 size: 14 residues. Germline V gene sequence: CDR1 SGHKS, CDR2 YYEKEE (reference sequence). CDR3 sequence: CASSPGTVPYEQYF. The CDR3 coding sequence is TGTGCCAGCAGCCCCGGGACAGTCCCCTACGAGCAGTACTTC. Full variable domain (rest looked up from reference TRBV5-5 and TRBJ2-7): DAGVTQSPTHLIKTRGQQVTLRCSPISGHKSVSWYQQVLGQGPQFIFQYYEKEERGRGNFPDRFSARQFPNYSSELNVNALLLGDSALYLCASSPGTVPYEQYFGPGTRLTVT.

Details on this clone: One end of the junction is discordant with germline, which a read error may explain. Other DNA variants within this sample encode the same CDR3. This rearrangement joins TRBV4-2 to TRBJ2-5, with 7 bases identical to TRBD1. CDR3 length: 14 amino acids. Germline V CDR1 and CDR2: LGHNA, YNFKEQ. The CDR3: CASSQGDSQETQYF. CDR3 DNA sequence: TGTGCCAGTAGCCAAGGGGACAGCCAAGAGACCCAGTACTTC.